The entry below describes one T cell receptor beta chain. Authors' methods: Scientists estimated how many nucleated cells there were by amplifying reference gene primers. Clones were sequenced by immunoSEQ multiplex PCR, and TCRdb holds only the in-frame ones, with some missing. V, J and clone size are taken as reported in that table, and D and trimming were inferred from the DNA itself. The repertoire consists of approximately 230,000 clones, with 82% occurring once and the leading ten covering roughly 4.9%. The sample comes from a study of blood T cell repertoires in COVID-19. This CDR3 contains 13 residues. Between the trimmed V and J ends, which lost 7 bases and 0 bases, there was a span of 10 bases. Germline V lookup: CDR1 SGHRS, CDR2 YFSETQ.

The receptor comes from an elderly woman with active or convalescent COVID-19. The chain carries TRBV5-1 and TRBJ2-5, with D maybe TRBD2 (5 bases). Input material: peripheral blood. The CDR3 DNA follows: TGCGCCAGCCTCGAGACTAACCAAGAGACCCAGTACTTC. Amino acid sequence: CASLETNQETQYF. The full variable domain, in which reference TRBV5-1 and TRBJ2-5 provide the parts outside the CDR3, is KAGVTQTPRYLIKTRGQQVTLSCSPISGHRSVSWYQQTPGQGLQFLFEYFSETQRNKGNFPGRFSGRQFSNSRSEMNVSTLELGDSALYLCASLETNQETQYFGPGTRLLVL.